This T cell receptor beta chain was captured in a study of T cell responses to AZD1222 COVID-19 vaccine. A word on this clone: No antigen is known for it.

Some clones are missing from TCRdb's copy, which holds only in-frame ones; the method was immunoSEQ multiplex PCR. The sample includes over 150,000 clones, roughly nine tenths seen only once; the top ten take 5% to 6%. V lost 4 bases to trimming and J lost 1 base; unmatched junction nucleotides: 3. CDR3 size: 15 residues. Looked up from germline, CDR1 is SGHAT and CDR2 is FQNNGV. The study's findings and limits: White British people made up most donors, females outnumbered males, and clonal diversity was possibly underestimated. Repertoire sampling was restricted to post-peak T cell response timepoints.

The sample in question was peripheral blood, obtained on day 0 of MenACWY control vaccination. This receptor was identified in an adult in good health. This chain links TRBV11-2 with TRBJ2-3; 9 nucleotides agree with TRBD2. DNA of the CDR3: TGTGCCAGCAGCTATTTAGCGGGAGGCACAGATACGCAGTATTTT. This gives the protein CASSYLAGGTDTQYF.